A selection of T cell receptor beta chains follows, all from one sample in a study of liver allograft versus peripheral blood T cells. From the reads, TCRdb called clonotypes with MiXCR, one entry per CDR3 protein. The sample carries about 13,000 distinct CDR3 sequences, approximately 19% recorded once. The receptor set was obtained from a human patient who had a liver transplant. Some T cells may be the graft donor's. CDR3s include the opening cysteine and the closing phenylalanine or tryptophan. A D gene is named only where the DNA matches it firmly. The size field is filled for only some rows; it gives once, few, many or a size class.

d_call	clone_size	v_call	j_call	cdr3_nt	cdr3_aa
TRBD2	medium-sized	TRBV28	TRBJ2-3	TGTGCCAGCAGTTTGAGTAGCGGGAGGGTGGATACGCAGTATTTT	CASSLSSGRVDTQYF
.	medium-sized	TRBV29-1	TRBJ1-1	TGCAGCGTTGGTTCAGGGTGGGGAATGAACACTGAAGCTTTCTTT	CSVGSGWGMNTEAFF
TRBD1	medium-sized	TRBV19	TRBJ1-5	TGTGCCAGTAGTCGACAGGGGGCTCACAATCAGCCCCAGCATTTT	CASSRQGAHNQPQHF
TRBD1	medium-sized	TRBV6-5	TRBJ1-5	TGTGCCAGCAGCGACAGGGCGGAACAGCCCCAGCATTTT	CASSDRAEQPQHF
TRBD1	many	TRBV27	TRBJ2-7	TGTGCCAGCAGCGACAGGGGGCCCTACGAGCAGTACTTC	CASSDRGPYEQYF
TRBD1	.	TRBV12-3/TRBV12-4	TRBJ1-1	TGTGCCAGCACCTCCAGGGGGGGGCGAAGCACTGAAGCTTTCTTT	CASTSRGGRSTEAFF
.	medium-sized	TRBV19	TRBJ1-1	TGTGCCAGTGGGGAGACAGGTGAAGCTTTCTTT	CASGETGEAFF
.	few	TRBV30	TRBJ2-7	TGTGCCTGGGGCAGGGCCACCTACGAGCAGTACTTC	CAWGRATYEQYF
TRBD1	few	TRBV19	TRBJ1-2	TGTGCCAGTAGCCGACAGGGGGGGAACTATGGCTACACCTTC	CASSRQGGNYGYTF
TRBD2	.	TRBV9	TRBJ2-3	TGTGCCAGCACCATCGGGGGGGCCCGCACAGATACGCAGTATTTT	CASTIGGARTDTQYF
.	medium-sized	TRBV15	TRBJ1-2	TGTGCCACCAGCAGAGGGAGGGGGGGCCTCAAGGGCTATGGCTACACCTTC	CATSRGRGGLKGYGYTF
TRBD1	.	TRBV25-1	TRBJ2-5	TGTGCCAGCAGTGGTGGACAAGGACAGGGTCCTTATCTTAGGGAGACCCAGTACTTC	CASSGGQGQGPYLRETQYF
.	.	TRBV12-3/TRBV12-4	TRBJ2-1	TGTGCCAGCAGTCAGGTAGCAAATGTGGGGACGGGTGAGCAGCTCTTC	CASSQVANVGTGEQLF
TRBD1	many	TRBV19	TRBJ1-1	TGTGCCAGTTCAGACAGGGTGAACACTGAAGCTTTCTTT	CASSDRVNTEAFF
TRBD1	once	TRBV6-1	TRBJ2-5	TGTGCCAGCAGTTTAGACAGGGGCCGCGAGACCCAGTACTTC	CASSLDRGRETQYF
.	many	TRBV7-2	TRBJ2-7	TGTGCCAGCAGCTTGAGGGGGGGGAGCTCCTACGAGCAGTACTTC	CASSLRGGSSYEQYF
.	.	TRBV20-1	TRBJ2-5	TGCAGTGCTGTGTCAACTAGGCAAGAGACCCAGTACTTC	CSAVSTRQETQYF
.	.	TRBV20-1	TRBJ1-2	TGCAGTGCTAGAGATCAAAACAGCTATGGCTACACCTTC	CSARDQNSYGYTF
.	many	TRBV30	TRBJ1-2	TGTGCCTGGTCGCGGGGGTCCAACTATGGCTACACCTTC	CAWSRGSNYGYTF
.	few	TRBV25-1	TRBJ2-5	TGTGCCAGCAGTGAAGGGGAAGGGATTCAAGAGACCCAGTACTTC	CASSEGEGIQETQYF
.	medium-sized	TRBV6-2/TRBV6-3	TRBJ1-6	TGTGCCAGCACCGAATCAACAGGCTGGAATTCACCCCTCCACTTT	CASTESTGWNSPLHF
TRBD1	medium-sized	TRBV15	TRBJ1-1	TGTGCCACCAGCAGAGAGATCGTAGGACAGGGCACTGAAGCTTTCTTT	CATSREIVGQGTEAFF